What follows are 15 T cell receptor beta chains derived from one specimen sequenced in a study of chemoradiotherapy in HPV16-positive cancers. TCRdb keeps only in-frame clones here, not all; method: immunoSEQ multiplex PCR. The sample carries some 70,000 clones, 88% recorded once. The input for sequencing was blood, taken from a patient who underwent chemoradiotherapy. The receptors here all came from a human donor with HPV-associated anogenital cancer.

The rearrangement links TRBV28 to TRBJ1-1; TRBD1 is a possible D gene (5 bases). The CDR3 runs 14 residues. The V gene's germline CDR1 is MDHEN and CDR2 SYDVKM. V lost 2 bases, J lost 2 bases, and 9 bases lay in between. The CDR3 sequence: CASSLGGANTEAFF. The CDR3 region has the DNA TGTGCCAGCAGTTTAGGAGGGGCCAACACTGAAGCTTTCTTT.

CDR3 loop: CASSGEGAHEQYF. The CDR3 nucleotides are TGTGCCAGCAGCGGGGAAGGGGCCCACGAGCAGTACTTC. The chain carries TRBV9 and TRBJ2-7; D possibly corresponds to TRBD1 (5 bases). V was trimmed by 3 bases and J by 5 bases, leaving 12 bases between them. Germline V lookup: CDR1 SGDLS, CDR2 YYNGEE. The CDR3 length is 13 residues.

This chain connects TRBV6-5 to TRBJ2-1; D possibly corresponds to TRBD1 (6 bases). This CDR3 spans 11 amino acids. V dropped 6 bases and J dropped 6 bases, with 6 bases sitting between them. Germline lookup yields CDR1 MNHEY and CDR2 SVGAGI. The CDR3 nucleotides are TGTGCCAGCAGGACAGGCAATGAGCAGTTCTTC. Protein: CASRTGNEQFF.

The rearrangement uses TRBV28 and TRBJ2-7; D not resolved. The CDR3 length is 12 residues. Trimming removed 5 bases at V and 0 bases at J, with 5 bases between. Germline V gene sequence: CDR1 MDHEN, CDR2 SYDVKM. In DNA, the CDR3 is TGTGCCAGCAGTCCCCACTCCTACGAGCAGTACTTC. It encodes CASSPHSYEQYF.

As concerns this clone: At one end the junction does not follow the germline gene, possibly because of a read error. V is TRBV7-7 and J is TRBJ2-3, with 8 bases lining up with TRBD2. This CDR3 spans 18 amino acids. Germline CDR1 and CDR2: SSHAT and FNYEAQ (reference sequence). The CDR3 DNA follows: TGTGCTAGCAGCTTAGCGGCGGGGGGACTCGGGGGCACAGATACGCAGTATTTT. It specifies CASSLAAGGLGGTDTQYF.

Comments on this clone: The sample holds other DNA sequences that translate to the same CDR3. The J gene is TRBJ2-5, the V gene TRBV27, with D possibly being TRBD1 or TRBD2 (5 bases each). This CDR3 comprises 13 residues. CDR1 is MNHEY, CDR2 SMNVEV, per germline (reference sequence). Trimming left V 3 bases short and J 1 base short, with 6 bases between. CDR3 loop: CASSLRGQETQYF. The CDR3 nucleotides read TGTGCCAGCAGTTTGAGGGGCCAAGAGACCCAGTACTTC.

The gene calls are TRBV15 and TRBJ1-1; D gene uncertain. Germline V lookup: CDR1 LNHNV, CDR2 YYDKDF (reference sequence). Trimming left V 0 bases short and J 5 bases short, with 10 bases between. The CDR3 contains 14 residues. Written as DNA, the CDR3 is TGTGCCACCAGCAGAGATAACGGGTGGACTGAAGCTTTCTTT. Translated, it gives CATSRDNGWTEAFF.

CDR3 sequence reads: CASSSLAGYVDTQYF. The CDR3 DNA reads as TGTGCCAGCAGTTCCCTAGCGGGATACGTAGATACGCAGTATTTT. V and J are TRBV27 and TRBJ2-3; 9 nucleotides agree with TRBD2. The length of the CDR3 is 15 residues. Unmatched junction bases numbered 7, after V lost 4 bases and J lost 5 bases. Per the germline V gene, CDR1 is MNHEY and CDR2 is SMNVEV (reference sequence).

The rearrangement joins TRBV6-5 to TRBJ1-4; TRBD1 matches at 7 bases. Germline assignment: CDR1 MNHEY and CDR2 SVGAGI. This CDR3 contains 15 residues. The ends lost 5 bases at V and 2 bases at J; junction bases unmatched: 5. The CDR3 loop reads CASSISGGTNEKLFF. The CDR3 region has the DNA TGTGCCAGCAGTATTTCAGGGGGTACTAATGAAAAACTGTTTTTT.

This rearrangement joins TRBV9 to TRBJ2-3; D perhaps matches TRBD2 (6 bases). Trimming shortened V by 3 bases and J by 1 base, and 12 bases separated the two germline ends. Germline V gene lookup returns CDR1 SGDLS and CDR2 YYNGEE. The CDR3 runs to 15 residues. The CDR3 DNA reads as TGTGCCAGCAGCGCCCCCGGAGGGGGCACAGATACGCAGTATTTT. Encoded protein: CASSAPGGGTDTQYF.

This clone rates as medium-sized. The CDR3 DNA is TGCGCCAGCAGGAGGGGAGTCGCCGACGAGCAGTACTTC. It yields the protein CASRRGVADEQYF. V is TRBV4-1 and J is TRBJ2-7; D could derive from TRBD1 or TRBD2 (5 bases each). The CDR3 consists of 13 residues. The germline V gene encodes CDR1 MGHRA and CDR2 YSYEKL. The V gene lost 6 bases and the J gene lost 5 bases, with 14 bases spanning the gap.

The chain recombines TRBV11-2 with TRBJ2-1; the match to TRBD2 covers 16 bases. Germline-derived CDR1 and CDR2 are SGHAT and FQNNGV. The ends lost 3 bases at V and 4 bases at J; junction bases unmatched: 3. The CDR3 is 17 amino acids. The CDR3 region has the DNA TGTGCCAGCAGCTTGGGACTAGCGGGGGGGCCTTACAATGAGCAGTTCTTC. This gives the protein CASSLGLAGGPYNEQFF.

This clone appeared a few times. At the DNA level, this CDR3 is encoded by other sequences in the same sample as well. This rearrangement joins TRBV7-2 to TRBJ1-6; D is unclear. CDR1 is SGHTA, CDR2 FQGNSA, per germline. Deletions cut 3 bases from V and 0 bases from J, with 6 bases between. This CDR3 has 15 amino acids. CDR3 amino acids: CASSFPGSYNSPLHF. CDR3 DNA sequence: TGTGCCAGCAGCTTCCCTGGCTCCTATAATTCACCCCTCCACTTT. Variable domain in full (rest from reference TRBV7-2 and TRBJ1-6): GAGVSQSPSNKVTEKGKDVELRCDPISGHTALYWYRQSLGQGLEFLIYFQGNSAPDKSGLPSDRFSAERTGGSVSTLTIQRTQQEDSAVYLCASSFPGSYNSPLHFGNGTRLTVT.

The J gene is TRBJ2-5, the V gene TRBV19; 8 bases line up with TRBD1. This CDR3 is 15 amino acids long. CDR1 and CDR2 from the germline V gene are LNHDA and SQIVND (reference sequence). The trim removed 3 bases at V and 0 bases at J, leaving 3 bases unmatched. The CDR3 sequence: CASSMQGAYQETQYF. The CDR3 region has the DNA TGTGCCAGTAGTATGCAGGGGGCGTACCAAGAGACCCAGTACTTC.

V is TRBV5-1 and J is TRBJ2-1; D possibly corresponds to TRBD1 (5 bases). Between the trimmed V and J ends, which lost 0 bases and 4 bases, there was a span of 5 bases. The length of the CDR3 is 13 residues. CDR1 is SGHRS, CDR2 YFSETQ, per germline. The CDR3 spells CASSLGQYNEQFF. Here the CDR3 DNA reads TGCGCCAGCAGCTTGGGACAGTACAATGAGCAGTTCTTC.